The present T cell receptor (beta chain) was sequenced within a study of blood T cell repertoires in COVID-19. Study background: Sites in the United States, Italy and Spain provided acute and convalescent COVID-19 samples. From T cells, B-cell-depleted T cells, or PBMCs came the material, which was cDNA or gDNA.

In the authors' methods: Reference gene primer amplification gave nucleated cell count estimates. TCRdb's table, derived via immunoSEQ multiplex PCR, lists solely in-frame clones and lacks some. V and J calls and clone size are copied from that table; D and trimming were computed from the DNA. Here the sample spans about 39,000 clones, just over 90% being singletons. Sequences were obtained from peripheral blood. The receptor comes from a man over 45 with active COVID-19.

CDR3 nucleotide sequence: TGTGCCAGCAGCTTAACGACAGCGGGGAGCTACACCTTC. It encodes CASSLTTAGSYTF. The chain links TRBV7-2 to TRBJ1-2, with D possibly matching TRBD1 (5 bases). From germline, CDR1 is SGHTA and CDR2 FQGNSA. V was trimmed by 2 bases and J by 9 bases, leaving 13 bases between them. The CDR3 sequence is 13 residues long.